Below, 30 T cell receptor beta chains from the same sample are listed, as sequenced in a study of T cell responses to AZD1222 COVID-19 vaccine. The protocol was immunoSEQ multiplex PCR, while the TCRdb copy is restricted to in-frame clones and leaves out a portion. The sample records 150,000 to 200,000 clones, around nine tenths being singletons. Material: peripheral blood, obtained 28 days after the second AZD1222 dose. These receptors came from an adult who received the AZD1222 COVID-19 vaccine.

The chain employs TRBV7-2 and TRBJ1-3; D is perhaps TRBD1 (6 bases). Germline CDR1 reads SGHTA; CDR2 reads FQGNSA. CDR3 length: 15 residues. Deletions cut 1 base from V and 1 base from J, with 8 bases between. The CDR3 sequence: CASSLGRGSGNTIYF. The CDR3 region has the DNA TGTGCCAGCAGCTTAGGCAGGGGTTCTGGAAACACCATATATTTT.

The chain uses TRBV28 and TRBJ1-6; D uncertain. V lost 11 bases and J lost 4, with 12 bases in between. The germline V gene has CDR1 MDHEN and CDR2 SYDVKM. This CDR3 comprises 13 residues. CDR3 protein: CAGRGRYNSPLHF. DNA of the CDR3: TGTGCCGGCCGCGGGAGATATAATTCACCCCTCCACTTT.

This rearrangement joins TRBV6-5 to TRBJ1-1, with 8 bases identical to TRBD1. The germline V gene encodes CDR1 MNHEY and CDR2 SVGAGI. The CDR3 consists of 14 residues. The V segment lost 4 bases and the J segment 5 bases; nucleotides outside the gene matches: 6. CDR3 nucleotides: TGTGCCAGCAGTTCCAGGGGGCTGGGTACTGAAGCTTTCTTT. Its protein product is CASSSRGLGTEAFF.

The V call is TRBV19, the J call TRBJ1-5; 7 nucleotides align to TRBD1. The CDR3 is 13 residues long. V trimming: 7 bases; J trimming: 4 bases; junction bases outside the gene matches: 4. Germline assignment: CDR1 LNHDA and CDR2 SQIVND (reference sequence). The CDR3 DNA is TGTGCCAGTAACGTACAGGGGAATCAGCCCCAGCATTTT. It encodes CASNVQGNQPQHF.

Only a few counts were recorded for this clone. The chain links TRBV30 to TRBJ2-1, with 8 nucleotides matching TRBD2. CDR3 size: 15 residues. V was clipped by 1 base and J by 6 bases; unmatched bases: 8. Germline CDR1 is GTSNPN and CDR2 is SVGIG (reference sequence). The CDR3 DNA is TGTGCCTGGAGTGCCCTCGGGAGGGCGAGCAATGAGCAGTTCTTC. It translates to CAWSALGRASNEQFF. The full variable domain, its missing parts supplied by reference TRBV30 and TRBJ2-1, is SQTIHQWPATLVQPVGSPLSLECTVEGTSNPNLYWYRQAAGRGLQLLFYSVGIGQISSEVPQNLSASRPQDRQFILSSKKLLLSDSGFYLCAWSALGRASNEQFFGPGTRLTVL.

CDR3 in amino acids: CASSEALGRRTGGNTGELFF. CDR3 nucleotide sequence: TGTGCCAGCAGTGAAGCCCTCGGACGTAGGACAGGCGGTAACACCGGGGAGCTGTTTTTT. The chain joins TRBV6-1 to TRBJ2-2; 7 bases agree with TRBD1. In germline, CDR1 is MNHNS, CDR2 SASEGT. The CDR3 length is 20 residues. J gave up 2 bases and V 0 bases, and 15 bases lay outside the gene matches.

The table lists this clone with a count of one. CDR3 DNA sequence: TGTGCCAGCAGCTTAGAAGGGGGCCTGATGACTGAAGCTTTCTTT. Protein: CASSLEGGLMTEAFF. The rearrangement uses TRBV7-2 and TRBJ1-1, with 7 bases matching TRBD1. The CDR3 is 15 amino acids. Unmatched junction bases numbered 7, after V lost 1 base and J lost 5 bases. The germline V gene has CDR1 SGHTA and CDR2 FQGNSA. Full variable domain (missing parts from reference TRBV7-2 and TRBJ1-1): GAGVSQSPSNKVTEKGKDVELRCDPISGHTALYWYRQSLGQGLEFLIYFQGNSAPDKSGLPSDRFSAERTGGSVSTLTIQRTQQEDSAVYLCASSLEGGLMTEAFFGQGTRLTVV.

This chain connects TRBV6-5 to TRBJ2-5; D may match TRBD1 or TRBD2 (7 bases each). The length of the CDR3 is 13 residues. In germline, CDR1 is MNHEY, CDR2 SVGAGI. V was trimmed by 10 bases and J by 5 bases, leaving 17 bases between them. The DNA of the CDR3 is TGTGCCACCCGGGGAGGGGGCAGGGAGACCCAGTACTTC. Its protein is CATRGGGRETQYF.

The chain combines TRBV7-2 with TRBJ1-2; TRBD1 aligns across 7 bases. CDR1 and CDR2 (germline): SGHTA, FQGNSA. V lost 5 bases to trimming and J lost 6 bases; unmatched junction nucleotides: 9. The CDR3 consists of 14 residues. In DNA, the CDR3 is TGTGCCAGCAGCGTGTTGGCAGGGGGTAATGGCTACACCTTC. The encoded protein is CASSVLAGGNGYTF.

CDR3 loop: CASSQDPFYEQYF. The CDR3 region has the DNA TGTGCCAGCAGCCAAGATCCGTTCTACGAGCAGTACTTC. The chain couples TRBV3-1 (or the pseudogene TRBV3-2) to TRBJ2-7; D not resolved. V lost 0 bases and J 3 bases, leaving 6 bases between the germline ends. The CDR3 extends over 13 amino acids. Germline loops: CDR1 LGHDT, CDR2 YNNKEL (reference sequence).

This clone was detected only a few times. This chain links TRBV5-6 with TRBJ1-6; no definite D call. The CDR3 consists of 17 residues. Trimming took 1 base from V and 5 from J, leaving 16 bases between them. Germline lookup yields CDR1 SGHDT and CDR2 YYEEEE. Here the CDR3 DNA reads TGTGCCAGCAGCTTGAGGGTCGAGTCCCTCAATAATTCACCCCTCCACTTT. This gives the protein CASSLRVESLNNSPLHF.

The rearrangement joins TRBV7-2 to TRBJ2-7, with TRBD2 matching 7 bases. Germline V gene lookup returns CDR1 SGHTA and CDR2 FQGNSA. V was clipped by 4 bases and J by 1 base; unmatched bases: 7. The CDR3 is 15 amino acids. The CDR3 sequence is CASSWGSGASYEQYF. The CDR3 DNA reads TGTGCCAGCAGCTGGGGAAGCGGGGCGTCCTACGAGCAGTACTTC.

This chain joins TRBV5-1 and TRBJ2-1; 7 bases map to TRBD2. The CDR3 loop spans 18 amino acids. Germline trimming cut 4 bases from V and 8 bases from J; bases unmatched to any gene: 21. Germline CDR1 reads SGHRS; CDR2 reads YFSETQ. This CDR3 reads CASSPIFPGGNILHEQFF. CDR3 sequence (DNA): TGCGCCAGCAGCCCGATTTTCCCGGGGGGAAATATCCTCCATGAGCAGTTCTTC.

The V call is TRBV7-2, the J call TRBJ2-3; TRBD2 agrees at 7 bases. Germline V gene lookup returns CDR1 SGHTA and CDR2 FQGNSA. This CDR3 comprises 14 residues. V lost 8 bases, J lost 5 bases, and 10 bases stayed unmatched. CDR3: CASGREVGIDTQYF. As DNA, the CDR3 is TGTGCCAGCGGCCGGGAGGTGGGGATAGATACGCAGTATTTT. Variable domain in full (rest from reference TRBV7-2 and TRBJ2-3): GAGVSQSPSNKVTEKGKDVELRCDPISGHTALYWYRQSLGQGLEFLIYFQGNSAPDKSGLPSDRFSAERTGGSVSTLTIQRTQQEDSAVYLCASGREVGIDTQYFGPGTRLTVL.

The chain recombines TRBV3-1 (or the pseudogene TRBV3-2) with TRBJ2-7; TRBD2 agrees at 10 bases. CDR3 length: 13 amino acids. Looked up from germline, CDR1 is LGHDT and CDR2 is YNNKEL (reference sequence). V dropped 0 bases and J dropped 12; count of bases not matched to a gene: 5. In DNA, the CDR3 is TGTGCCAGCAGCCAAGATTGGAGCGGGAGGGTGTACTTC. This translates into CASSQDWSGRVYF.

Written as DNA, the CDR3 is TGTGCCAGCAGCTTGGCCTCACCTGGGACAAACACAGATACGCAGTATTTT. Protein: CASSLASPGTNTDTQYF. V and J are TRBV5-4 and TRBJ2-3; tentative D call: TRBD1 (6 bases). Germline CDR1 SGHNT, CDR2 YYREEE (reference sequence). The germline V and J ends were trimmed by 0 bases and 2 bases, with 16 bases remaining between them. This CDR3 spans 17 amino acids.

The rearrangement links TRBV10-3 to TRBJ2-7, with D hard to call. In germline, CDR1 is ENHRY, CDR2 SYGVKD. This CDR3 has 14 residues. Trimming cost V 7 bases and J 3 bases, with 16 bases left between them. The CDR3 nucleotides are TGTGCCATCACCGACCCCGGTCCCCGCTACGAGCAGTACTTC. It codes for CAITDPGPRYEQYF.

The chain combines TRBV18 with TRBJ2-5; D gene ambiguous. Germline-derived CDR1 and CDR2 are KGHSH and LQKENI. CDR3 length: 13 amino acids. The germline V and J ends were trimmed by 3 bases and 3 bases, with 8 bases remaining between them. The CDR3 DNA reads TGTGCCAGCTCACCCTCACGGGAAGAGACCCAGTACTTC. It codes for CASSPSREETQYF.

In DNA form, the CDR3 reads TGTGCCACCAGTGGGCCAGGATCTAGCTCCTACGAGCAGTACTTC. Its translation is CATSGPGSSSYEQYF. The rearrangement uses TRBV24-1 and TRBJ2-7; D call uncertain. CDR3 size: 15 residues. The V gene's germline CDR1 is KGHDR and CDR2 SFDVKD. The V end lost 5 bases, the J end lost 0 bases, and 13 bases lay between the germline ends.

The genes are TRBV6-4 and TRBJ1-2; TRBD1 might be the D (5 bases). The germline CDR1 and CDR2 sequences are MRHNA and SNTAGT. Trimming pared 7 bases from V and 8 bases from J, leaving 20 bases between. The CDR3 consists of 14 residues. DNA of the CDR3: TGTGCCAGCAACCAGTTTTCAGGGATATGGGGCTACACCTTC. Translation gives CASNQFSGIWGYTF.

CDR3 DNA: TGTGCCAGCAGCCAAGATGATGCTGGGGCCAACGTCCTGACTTTC. Translating it yields CASSQDDAGANVLTF. The genes are TRBV3-1 (or the pseudogene TRBV3-2) and TRBJ2-6; D remains unclear. Looked up from germline, CDR1 is LGHDT and CDR2 is YNNKEL (reference sequence). V lost 0 bases, J lost 2 bases, and 5 bases lay in between. The CDR3 sequence is 15 residues long.

This clone was recorded once. The chain recombines TRBV18 with TRBJ1-3; possible D gene TRBD1, 5 bases. The germline CDR1 and CDR2 sequences are KGHSH and LQKENI. V lost 4 bases and J 0 bases, leaving 10 bases between the germline ends. The CDR3 runs to 15 residues. The CDR3 DNA reads as TGTGCCAGCTCACAGGGGCCTCACTCTGGAAACACCATATATTTT. Encoded protein: CASSQGPHSGNTIYF.

CDR3 DNA sequence: TGTGCCAGCAGCCAAATGGGGAGCTCTGGAAACACCATATATTTT. Its translation is CASSQMGSSGNTIYF. The rearrangement joins TRBV4-2 to TRBJ1-3; D gene ambiguous. This CDR3 has 15 residues. Germline CDR1 is LGHNA and CDR2 is YNFKEQ. The ends were cut back, 2 bases at V and 0 bases at J, with 8 bases in the middle.

The V call is TRBV15, the J call TRBJ2-7; 8 bases agree with TRBD1. Germline V gene lookup returns CDR1 LNHNV and CDR2 YYDKDF (reference sequence). V lost 5 bases and J lost 3; bases outside the gene matches: 6. CDR3 size: 14 residues. CDR3 in DNA: TGTGCCACCAGCTCCCAAGGACAGGGCTACGAGCAGTACTTC. This translates into CATSSQGQGYEQYF.

The CDR3 DNA sequence: TGTGCCAGCAGCTTAGCGAACGAGCAGTACTTC. Translating it yields CASSLANEQYF. The rearrangement joins TRBV7-2 to TRBJ2-7; D gene unclear. CDR1 is SGHTA, CDR2 FQGNSA, per germline. CDR3 length equals 11 residues. V dropped 0 bases and J dropped 5 bases, with 2 bases sitting between them.

V gene TRBV2 combines with J gene TRBJ2-2; D gene uncertain. V was pared by 5 bases and J by 2 bases, with 12 bases between. The CDR3 spans 15 residues. Germline CDR1 is SNHLY and CDR2 is FYNNEI. CDR3 bases: TGTGCCAGCAGTCGATGGCTAACCAACACCGGGGAGCTGTTTTTT. It codes for CASSRWLTNTGELFF.

V and J are TRBV24-1 and TRBJ2-7; a possible D gene is TRBD2 (6 bases). This CDR3 contains 13 residues. V shed 4 bases and J shed 7 bases, with 13 bases lying between them. The germline V gene has CDR1 KGHDR and CDR2 SFDVKD. The CDR3 sequence: CATSEGGPGEQYF. In nucleotides, the CDR3 is TGTGCCACCAGTGAAGGAGGGCCGGGGGAGCAGTACTTC.

This sequence joins TRBV24-1 and TRBJ2-7; D is ambiguous. This CDR3 has 13 residues. V was trimmed by 1 base and J by 5 bases, leaving 8 bases between them. Germline values: CDR1 KGHDR, CDR2 SFDVKD. The CDR3 sequence is CATSDFPSDEQYF. The CDR3 coding sequence is TGTGCCACCAGTGATTTTCCATCCGACGAGCAGTACTTC.

The V and J genes are TRBV7-2 and TRBJ1-5; D gene unclear. Trimming took off 2 bases at V and 1 base at J, with 9 bases between the two ends. The length of the CDR3 is 15 residues. Germline values: CDR1 SGHTA, CDR2 FQGNSA. The CDR3 here is CASSLFPTSNQPQHF. The CDR3 coding sequence is TGTGCCAGCAGCTTATTCCCGACGAGCAATCAGCCCCAGCATTTT.

This sequence joins TRBV7-9 and TRBJ2-1, with D uncertain. The V end was cut by 6 bases, the J end by 4 bases, with 4 bases between. Per the germline V gene, CDR1 is SEHNR and CDR2 is FQNEAQ (reference sequence). The CDR3 sequence is 11 residues long. The CDR3 nucleotides are TGTGCCAGCAGTTATTACAATGAGCAGTTCTTC. This sequence encodes CASSYYNEQFF.